This note documents a single T cell receptor (beta chain) sequence. Its antigen is unknown. The PCR was carried out with 60 Vbeta primers and 13 Jbeta primers. The data were produced by immunoSEQ multiplex PCR, yet TCRdb's version contains in-frame clones alone and is incomplete. In the table there are 55,000 to 65,000 clones, around 83% of which are singletons. This record belongs to a study of cytomegalovirus exposure and HLA in healthy donors. Trimming shortened V by 1 base and J by 4 bases, and 4 bases separated the two germline ends. This CDR3 has 12 amino acids. Per the germline V gene, CDR1 is MDHEN and CDR2 is SYDVKM. Study-wide points: One variant, a missense change in DCLRE1C, was linked in a later analysis to TCR beta V- and J-gene trimming. With high specificity and sensitivity, the classifier reportedly diagnosed cytomegalovirus status.

Sequencing input: PBMCs. The source of this sequence is a human donor in good health. V gene TRBV28 combines with J gene TRBJ1-2; no clear D gene. CDR3: CASSLSGYGYTF. CDR3 nucleotide sequence: TGTGCCAGCAGTTTATCGGGCTATGGCTACACCTTC.